This is a list of T cell receptor beta chains from one sample in a study of blood T cells in healthy people across ages. TCRdb reanalysed the 5' RACE reads using MiXCR and keeps one entry per CDR3 protein. The data contain just over 1 million distinct CDR3 sequences, over 35% of them singletons. The material sequenced was blood. These receptors were collected from a woman aged 55-70 years in good health. Both conserved end residues are part of each CDR3. D genes are given only for firm matches. Only some rows state a clone size, as once, few, many or a class for expanded clones.

-,TRBV20-1,TRBJ2-3,-,CSARDSARGQDTQYF,TGCAGTGCTAGAGATTCGGCCAGGGGACAAGATACGCAGTATTTT
-,TRBV29-1,TRBJ2-1,-,CSSARGRNEQFF,TGCAGCTCCGCCCGTGGGCGCAATGAGCAGTTCTTC
-,TRBV5-1,TRBJ2-3,TRBD2,CASSLASGGSTDTQYF,TGCGCCAGCAGCTTGGCTTCGGGAGGGAGCACAGATACGCAGTATTTT
-,TRBV18,TRBJ2-3,-,CASSRPGTRPSTDTQYF,TGTGCCAGCTCACGCCCCGGGACCCGACCCAGCACAGATACGCAGTATTTT
few,TRBV28,TRBJ2-7,-,CASSLGTTTGQQYF,TGTGCCAGCAGTTTAGGGACAACTACGGGCCAGCAGTACTTC
-,TRBV16,TRBJ2-7,-,CASSQSKSYEQYF,TGTGCCAGCAGCCAATCGAAATCCTACGAGCAGTACTTC
-,TRBV5-6,TRBJ2-7,TRBD2,CASSLYPSWASGNYEQYF,TGTGCCAGCAGCTTGTACCCGTCCTGGGCTAGCGGAAACTACGAGCAGTACTTC
-,TRBV20-1,TRBJ2-1,-,CSARDLDEQFF,TGCAGTGCTAGAGATTTGGATGAGCAGTTCTTC
few,TRBV6-5,TRBJ2-5,-,CASLDSQETQYF,TGTGCCAGTTTAGACAGCCAAGAGACCCAGTACTTC
-,TRBV28,TRBJ2-3,TRBD2,CASSFPGTGTSGRAATDTQYF,TGTGCCAGCAGTTTCCCGGGGACCGGGACTAGCGGGAGGGCAGCCACAGATACGCAGTATTTT
-,TRBV20-1,TRBJ2-7,TRBD1,CSARDLTGQVLYEQYF,TGCAGTGCTAGAGATCTTACGGGACAGGTTCTGTACGAGCAGTACTTC
-,TRBV27,TRBJ1-2,-,CASGRTVGYGYTF,TGTGCCAGCGGTCGGACGGTGGGGTATGGCTACACCTTC
-,TRBV10-3,TRBJ2-3,-,CAISGGGRSTDTQYF,TGTGCCATCAGTGGGGGCGGGCGATCCACAGATACGCAGTATTTT
few,TRBV9,TRBJ2-7,TRBD2,CASSVGTSGRVPPYEQYF,TGTGCCAGCAGCGTGGGAACGAGCGGGAGGGTTCCTCCCTACGAGCAGTACTTC
-,TRBV7-7,TRBJ2-2,-,CASSRDTLGVSGELFF,TGTGCCAGCAGCAGGGACACCTTGGGTGTGTCCGGGGAGCTGTTTTTT
-,TRBV13,TRBJ1-4,-,CASSPANEKLFF,TGTGCCAGCAGCCCAGCGAATGAAAAACTGTTTTTT
-,TRBV15,TRBJ1-6,-,CATSRDQSSYNSPLHF,TGTGCCACCAGCAGAGATCAAAGCTCCTATAATTCACCCCTCCACTTT
-,TRBV6-6,TRBJ2-2,TRBD1,CASSPPGQSTGELFF,TGTGCCAGCAGCCCGCCGGGACAGAGCACCGGGGAGCTGTTTTTT
-,TRBV2,TRBJ2-3,-,CASGATDTQYF,TGTGCCAGCGGCGCAACAGATACGCAGTATTTT
few,TRBV12-5,TRBJ1-1,-,CASGLITGSRTEAFF,TGTGCTAGTGGTTTGATCACAGGGTCGCGGACTGAAGCTTTCTTT
many,TRBV5-1,TRBJ2-1,-,CASSLASKGVEQFF,TGCGCCAGCAGCTTGGCCTCGAAGGGAGTTGAGCAGTTCTTC
-,TRBV2,TRBJ2-7,-,CASDIGRIHEQYF,TGTGCCAGCGACATAGGGCGAATCCACGAGCAGTACTTC
few,TRBV6-2/TRBV6-3,TRBJ2-5,TRBD1,CASSSTGQGIEQETQYF,TGTGCCAGCAGTTCGACGGGACAGGGAATTGAGCAAGAGACCCAGTACTTC
-,TRBV7-2,TRBJ2-7,TRBD2,CVSSLGGGNGIYEQYF,TGTGTCAGCAGCTTGGGCGGGGGAAATGGTATCTACGAGCAGTACTTC
-,TRBV20-1,TRBJ2-3,-,CSANPTTLKDTQYF,TGCAGTGCAAACCCAACGACGCTTAAAGATACGCAGTATTTT
-,TRBV28,TRBJ1-6,TRBD1,CASSPDRGVGALHF,TGTGCCAGCAGCCCCGACAGGGGTGTGGGTGCCCTCCACTTT
few,TRBV28,TRBJ2-1,TRBD2,CASTSSGALYNEQFF,TGTGCCAGCACTAGTAGCGGGGCTCTCTACAATGAGCAGTTCTTC
-,TRBV29-1,TRBJ1-2,TRBD1,CSVYFWTGVDYGYTF,TGCAGCGTTTACTTTTGGACAGGGGTTGACTATGGCTACACCTTC
-,TRBV30,TRBJ2-5,TRBD1,CAWSVRQGRWETQYF,TGTGCCTGGAGTGTCAGACAGGGCAGGTGGGAGACCCAGTACTTC
-,TRBV4-2,TRBJ1-2,-,CASSQDYGNYGYTF,TGTGCCAGCAGCCAAGATTACGGGAACTATGGCTACACCTTC
-,TRBV27,TRBJ2-3,TRBD2,CASSTSSGSFSDTQYF,TGTGCCAGCAGTACCTCTAGCGGGAGTTTTTCAGATACGCAGTATTTT
-,TRBV18,TRBJ1-4,-,CASSPAQRSNEKLFF,TGTGCCAGCTCACCGGCACAGAGGTCTAATGAAAAACTGTTTTTT
-,TRBV5-5,TRBJ2-3,-,CASSLPGDTDTQYF,TGTGCCAGCAGCTTGCCCGGGGACACAGATACGCAGTATTTT
-,TRBV19,TRBJ2-1,TRBD2,CASNPRTSGIPHNEQFF,TGTGCCAGTAACCCGAGGACTAGCGGGATTCCCCACAATGAGCAGTTCTTC
-,TRBV29-1,TRBJ2-1,-,CSAEGGQTLNEQFF,TGCAGCGCTGAAGGTGGACAGACCCTCAATGAGCAGTTCTTC
-,TRBV20-1,TRBJ2-3,TRBD1,CSARKITTGITTDTQYF,TGCAGTGCTAGAAAGATTACGACAGGGATTACCACAGATACGCAGTATTTT
few,TRBV7-9,TRBJ2-6,-,CASSLRQVGFGANVLTF,TGTGCCAGCAGCTTACGTCAGGTGGGGTTCGGGGCCAACGTCCTGACTTTC
many,TRBV20-1,TRBJ2-5,TRBD2,CSARDGSSGNKETQYF,TGCAGTGCTAGAGACGGGTCTAGCGGGAATAAAGAGACCCAGTACTTC
few,TRBV27,TRBJ2-1,TRBD2,CASRRLAVSSYNEQFF,TGTGCCAGCAGACGACTAGCGGTGAGCTCCTACAATGAGCAGTTCTTC